This T cell receptor (beta chain) was sequenced for a study of human T cells and chemical hapten exposure. Looking at the study overall: Minor volume differences among pooled libraries chiefly drove per-sample TCR yield variation.

During construction of the library, unique molecular identifiers were attached to individual cDNA molecules for quantitative, reproducible TCR counting. TCRdb fed the 5' RACE reads into MiXCR, producing one record per CDR3 protein. Of about 81,000 distinct CDR3 sequences listed, roughly 8.4% are singletons. Study-wide results and limits: The study found that DPC sensitization did not change TCRs above 1 in 1000 frequency.

It was from unfractionated whole blood that total RNA was extracted. In its sample, this clonotype was seen many times. The antigen remains undetermined. The sequence was collected from a male donor in good health.

The CDR3 reads CASSLNRGTDTQYF. CDR3 DNA sequence: TGTGCCAGCAGCTTGAACAGGGGTACGGATACGCAGTATTTT. This chain connects TRBV5-4 to TRBJ2-3, with 7 bases fitting TRBD1. The germline CDR1 and CDR2 sequences are SGHNT and YYREEE (reference sequence). The V segment lost 1 base and the J segment 6 bases; nucleotides outside the gene matches: 5. This CDR3 spans 14 amino acids.